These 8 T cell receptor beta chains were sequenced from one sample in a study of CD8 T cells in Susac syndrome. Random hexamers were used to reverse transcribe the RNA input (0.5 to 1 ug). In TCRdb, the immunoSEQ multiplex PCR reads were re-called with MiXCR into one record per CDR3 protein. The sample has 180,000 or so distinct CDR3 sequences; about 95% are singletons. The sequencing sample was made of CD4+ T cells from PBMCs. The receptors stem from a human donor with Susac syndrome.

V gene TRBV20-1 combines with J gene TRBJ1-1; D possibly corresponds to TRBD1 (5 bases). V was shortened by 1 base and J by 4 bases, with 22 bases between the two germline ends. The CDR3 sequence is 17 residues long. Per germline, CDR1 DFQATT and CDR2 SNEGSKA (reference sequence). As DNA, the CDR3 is TGCAGTGCTAGAGGCCCAGCGTGGGGGAGTCATGGCACTGAAGCTTTCTTT. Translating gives CSARGPAWGSHGTEAFF.

CDR3 loop: CASSELPQYNEQFF. As DNA, the CDR3 is TGTGCCAGCAGTGAACTACCCCAGTACAATGAGCAGTTCTTC. The rearrangement links TRBV2 to TRBJ2-1; D call uncertain. The CDR3 has 14 residues. Germline V lookup: CDR1 SNHLY, CDR2 FYNNEI. V was pared by 2 bases and J by 4 bases, with 9 bases between.

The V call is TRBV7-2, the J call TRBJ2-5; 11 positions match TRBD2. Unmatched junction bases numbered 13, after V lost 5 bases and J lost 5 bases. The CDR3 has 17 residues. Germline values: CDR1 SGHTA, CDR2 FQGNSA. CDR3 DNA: TGTGCCAGCAGCCCACGACTAGCGGGGCTATCAAGGGAGACCCAGTACTTC. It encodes CASSPRLAGLSRETQYF.

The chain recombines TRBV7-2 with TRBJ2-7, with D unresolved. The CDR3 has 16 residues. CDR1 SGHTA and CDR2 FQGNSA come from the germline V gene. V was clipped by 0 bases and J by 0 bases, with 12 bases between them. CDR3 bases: TGTGCCAGCAGCTTAGCGTTGTCCTGGTTCTCCTACGAGCAGTACTTC. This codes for CASSLALSWFSYEQYF.

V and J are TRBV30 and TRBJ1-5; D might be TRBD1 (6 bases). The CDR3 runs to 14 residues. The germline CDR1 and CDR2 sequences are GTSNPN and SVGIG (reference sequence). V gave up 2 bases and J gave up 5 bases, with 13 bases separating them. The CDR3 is CAWSRHRAYQPQHF. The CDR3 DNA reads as TGTGCCTGGAGTCGACACAGGGCTTATCAGCCCCAGCATTTT.

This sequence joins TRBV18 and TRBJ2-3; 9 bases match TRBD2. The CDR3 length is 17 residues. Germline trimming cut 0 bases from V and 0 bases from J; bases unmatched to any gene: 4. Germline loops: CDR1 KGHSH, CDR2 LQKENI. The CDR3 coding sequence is TGTGCCAGCTCACCACCGATAGCGGGGGTGAGCACAGATACGCAGTATTTT. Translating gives CASSPPIAGVSTDTQYF.

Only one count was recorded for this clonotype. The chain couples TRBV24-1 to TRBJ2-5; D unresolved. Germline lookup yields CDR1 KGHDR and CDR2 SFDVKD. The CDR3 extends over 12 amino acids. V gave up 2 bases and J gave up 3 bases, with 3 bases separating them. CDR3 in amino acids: CATSDSEETQYF. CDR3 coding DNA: TGTGCCACCAGTGATTCGGAAGAGACCCAGTACTTC.

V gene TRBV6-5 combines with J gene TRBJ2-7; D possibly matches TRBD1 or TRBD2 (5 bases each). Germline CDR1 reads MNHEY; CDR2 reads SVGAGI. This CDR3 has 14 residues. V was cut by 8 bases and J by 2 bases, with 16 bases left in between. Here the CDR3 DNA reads TGTGCCAGCGGTGACCGGGGCAGAACCTACGAGCAGTACTTC. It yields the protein CASGDRGRTYEQYF.